The 11 T cell receptor beta chains reported below all come from one sample, sequenced in a study of blood T cell repertoires in COVID-19. Generated by immunoSEQ multiplex PCR, the TCRdb table keeps only in-frame clones and is missing some. This sample has approximately 200,000 clones, with 65% to 90% found just once. The sequencing sample was made of PBMCs or T cells enriched from blood (not recorded which). Receptors were obtained from a man aged 35-49 years who had recovered from COVID-19.

This chain connects TRBV9 to TRBJ1-1; D is uncertain. The V gene's germline CDR1 is SGDLS and CDR2 YYNGEE. This CDR3 comprises 15 residues. Trimming shortened V by 0 bases and J by 6 bases, and 15 bases separated the two germline ends. The CDR3 here is CASSVAGVQTAEAFF. The CDR3 nucleotides are TGTGCCAGCAGCGTAGCCGGGGTCCAAACCGCTGAAGCTTTCTTT.

The chain combines TRBV6-5 with TRBJ2-7, with 7 bases fitting TRBD1. The CDR3 spans 15 residues. In germline, CDR1 is MNHEY, CDR2 SVGAGI. The ends lost 6 bases at V and 1 base at J; junction bases unmatched: 9. CDR3 sequence: CASRREHRGSYEQYV. The CDR3 DNA sequence: TGTGCCAGCAGACGAGAGCACAGGGGATCCTACGAGCAGTACGTC.

This clone was found once. The rearrangement uses TRBV4-3 and TRBJ2-2; 7 bases align to TRBD1. This CDR3 is built from 17 residues. J lost 0 bases, V lost 3 bases, and 7 bases had no gene match. The germline V gene encodes CDR1 LGHNA and CDR2 YSLEER. The CDR3 loop is CASSQAHGTANTGELFF. The CDR3 DNA sequence: TGCGCCAGCAGCCAGGCCCACGGGACAGCGAACACCGGGGAGCTGTTTTTT.

The chain recombines TRBV6-5 with TRBJ2-5; TRBD2 matches 9 bases. The J segment lost 5 bases and the V segment lost 3 bases, leaving 7 bases of the junction unmatched. This CDR3 region has 15 residues. Germline loops: CDR1 MNHEY, CDR2 SVGAGI. The CDR3 bases are TGTGCCAGCAGTTATAGCGGGAGAGTGGGGGAGACCCAGTACTTC. Translation gives CASSYSGRVGETQYF.

This clone was seen only once. The chain uses TRBV6-2 or TRBV6-3 and TRBJ1-2, with a possible D match to TRBD1 (5 bases). Per germline, CDR1 MNHEY and CDR2 SVGEGT. Between the trimmed V and J ends, which lost 5 bases and 5 bases, there was a span of 9 bases. This CDR3 has 12 amino acids. The CDR3 protein is CASSPDRYGYTF. The CDR3, as DNA: TGTGCCAGCAGTCCCGACAGATATGGCTACACCTTC.

The V gene is TRBV4-3, the J gene TRBJ2-4, with unresolved D. From germline, CDR1 is LGHNA and CDR2 YSLEER. Trimming pared 4 bases from V and 4 bases from J, leaving 11 bases between. The CDR3 loop spans 14 amino acids. The CDR3 reads CASSLVSEKNIQYF. CDR3 sequence (DNA): TGCGCCAGCAGCCTCGTGTCGGAGAAAAACATTCAGTACTTC.

The count of this clone is one. The chain combines TRBV7-2 with TRBJ2-5; 14 positions match TRBD2. The CDR3 is 18 amino acids. After removal of 4 bases from V and 2 bases from J, the junction contained 9 bases not matched to a gene. Looked up from germline, CDR1 is SGHTA and CDR2 is FQGNSA. The CDR3 nucleotides read TGTGCCAGCAGCTCCGGACTAGCGGGAGGCCAGCGGCAAGAGACCCAGTACTTC. Translation: CASSSGLAGGQRQETQYF.

This clone was recorded a few times. The genes are TRBV5-1 and TRBJ1-5, with a weak D call TRBD1 (6 bases). Per germline, CDR1 SGHRS and CDR2 YFSETQ. Trimming took off 0 bases at V and 6 bases at J, with 10 bases between the two ends. The CDR3 is 14 residues long. The CDR3 sequence is CASSLDPGAQPQHF. The CDR3 bases are TGCGCCAGCAGCTTGGATCCAGGGGCTCAGCCCCAGCATTTT.

This chain links TRBV5-1 with TRBJ1-3; TRBD1 is a possible D gene (6 bases). CDR3 size: 17 residues. V was cut by 4 bases and J by 1 base, with 18 bases left in between. Germline V gene lookup returns CDR1 SGHRS and CDR2 YFSETQ. The CDR3 nucleotides are TGCGCCAGCAGCGTACAAGACAGGCGTCTGTCTGGAAACACCATATATTTT. It codes for CASSVQDRRLSGNTIYF.

For the CDR3, the DNA is TGTGCCAGCAGCTTCGAGCGGTTTGGAGGAACTGAAGCTTTCTTT. Encoded protein: CASSFERFGGTEAFF. The V gene is TRBV7-9, the J gene TRBJ1-1; no clear D. V was shortened by 3 bases and J by 5 bases, with 16 bases between the two germline ends. This CDR3 comprises 15 residues. The germline V gene has CDR1 SEHNR and CDR2 FQNEAQ (reference sequence).

V usage is TRBV19 and J usage is TRBJ1-1; D perhaps matches TRBD1 (5 bases). The germline V gene has CDR1 LNHDA and CDR2 SQIVND (reference sequence). The CDR3 length is 13 residues. Trimming cost V 5 bases and J 9 bases, with 16 bases left between them. CDR3 nucleotide sequence: TGTGCCAGTAGTTCTGGACAAGTAGTTAAAGCTTTCTTT. Translated: CASSSGQVVKAFF.